This T cell receptor (beta chain) was identified in a study of blood T cell repertoires in COVID-19. Study summary: Samples taken during acute and convalescent COVID-19 were collected in the United States, Italy and Spain. PBMCs, B-cell-depleted T cells, or T cells were the source of the cDNA or gDNA that made up the material.

With 7 bases clipped from V and 2 bases from J, the junction kept 6 bases outside the gene matches. CDR3 length equals 15 residues. Germline values: CDR1 MDHEN, CDR2 SYDVKM. Original processing methods: Quantification of nucleated cells was approximated via reference gene primer amplification. Sequencing used immunoSEQ multiplex PCR; TCRdb keeps in-frame clones, though not all of them. The DNA gave D and trimming, while V, J and clone size come from that table. This table holds under 350,000 clones, about 88% found once. Sequences were obtained from peripheral blood. The source is a man between 65 and 85 years old with acute or convalescent COVID-19. V usage is TRBV28 and J usage is TRBJ2-2; TRBD2 matches at 8 bases. The CDR3 coding sequence is TGTGCCAGCATAGGGACTAGTCCCAACACCGGGGAGCTGTTTTTT. Translation gives CASIGTSPNTGELFF.